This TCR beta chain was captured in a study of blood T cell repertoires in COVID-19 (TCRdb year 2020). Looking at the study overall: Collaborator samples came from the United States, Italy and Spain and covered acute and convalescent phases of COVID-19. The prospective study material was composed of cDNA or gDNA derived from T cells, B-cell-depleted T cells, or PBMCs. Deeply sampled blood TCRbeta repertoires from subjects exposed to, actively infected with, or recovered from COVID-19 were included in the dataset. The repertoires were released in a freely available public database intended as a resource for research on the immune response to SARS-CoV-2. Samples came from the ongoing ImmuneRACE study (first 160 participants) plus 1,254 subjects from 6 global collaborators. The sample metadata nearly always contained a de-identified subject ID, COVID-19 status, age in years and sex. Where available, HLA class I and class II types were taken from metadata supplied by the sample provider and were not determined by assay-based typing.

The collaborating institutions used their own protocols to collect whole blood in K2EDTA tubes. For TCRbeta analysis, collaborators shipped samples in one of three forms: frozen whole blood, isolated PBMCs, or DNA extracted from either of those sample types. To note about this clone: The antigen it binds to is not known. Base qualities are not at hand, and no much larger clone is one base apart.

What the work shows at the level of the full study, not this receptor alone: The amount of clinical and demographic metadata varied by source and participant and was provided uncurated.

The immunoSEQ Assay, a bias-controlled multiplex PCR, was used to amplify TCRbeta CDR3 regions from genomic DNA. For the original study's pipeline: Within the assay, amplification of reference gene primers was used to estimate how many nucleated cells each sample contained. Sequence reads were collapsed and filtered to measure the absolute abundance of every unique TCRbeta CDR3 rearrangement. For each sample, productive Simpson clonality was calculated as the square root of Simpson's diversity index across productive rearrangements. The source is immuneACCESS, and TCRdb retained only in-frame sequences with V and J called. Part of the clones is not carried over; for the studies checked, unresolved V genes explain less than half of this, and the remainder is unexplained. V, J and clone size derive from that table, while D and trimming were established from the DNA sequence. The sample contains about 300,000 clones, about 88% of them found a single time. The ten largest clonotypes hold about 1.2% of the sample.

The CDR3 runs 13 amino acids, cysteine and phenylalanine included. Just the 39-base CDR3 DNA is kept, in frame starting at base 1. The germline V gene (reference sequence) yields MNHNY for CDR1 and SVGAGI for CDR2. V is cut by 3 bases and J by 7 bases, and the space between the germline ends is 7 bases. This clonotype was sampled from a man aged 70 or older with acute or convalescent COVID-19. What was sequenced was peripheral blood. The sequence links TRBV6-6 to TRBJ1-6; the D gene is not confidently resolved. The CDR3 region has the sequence CASSYSVNSPLHF. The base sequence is TGTGCCAGCAGTTATTCTGTCAATTCACCCCTCCACTTT.